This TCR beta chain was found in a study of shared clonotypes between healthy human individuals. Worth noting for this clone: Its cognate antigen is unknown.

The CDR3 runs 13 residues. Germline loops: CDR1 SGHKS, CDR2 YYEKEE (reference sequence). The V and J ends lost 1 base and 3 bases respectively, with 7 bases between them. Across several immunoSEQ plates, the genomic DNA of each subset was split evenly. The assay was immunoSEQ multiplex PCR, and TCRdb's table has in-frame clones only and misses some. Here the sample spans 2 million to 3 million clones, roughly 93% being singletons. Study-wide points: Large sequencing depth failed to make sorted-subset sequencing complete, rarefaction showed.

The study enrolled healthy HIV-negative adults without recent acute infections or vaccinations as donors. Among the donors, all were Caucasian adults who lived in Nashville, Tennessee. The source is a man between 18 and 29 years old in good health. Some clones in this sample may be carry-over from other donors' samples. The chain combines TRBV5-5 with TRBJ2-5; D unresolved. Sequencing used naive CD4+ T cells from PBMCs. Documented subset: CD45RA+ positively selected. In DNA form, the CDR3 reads TGTGCCAGCAGCTTGTTTGGGGAAGAGACCCAGTACTTC. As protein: CASSLFGEETQYF.